The 14 T cell receptor beta chains in this list originate from one sample, sequenced in a study of blood T cells in healthy people across ages. A second PCR, run for about 7 to 12 cycles, used a sample-barcoded 5' primer plus a J-beta primer mix. TCRdb ran MiXCR on the 5' RACE reads and lists one entry per CDR3 protein. The sample includes some 1.5 million distinct CDR3 sequences, approximately 28% of them seen just once. Sequencing was carried out using blood. All receptors come from a woman between 25 and 40 years old in good health.

This chain connects TRBV7-9 to TRBJ2-3; D may correspond to TRBD1 or TRBD2 (5 bases each). The CDR3 has 14 amino acids. V lost 8 bases to trimming and J lost 0 bases, with 12 bases between them. Germline V gives CDR1 SEHNR, CDR2 FQNEAQ (reference sequence). CDR3 in amino acids: CASAPGASTDTQYF. DNA for the CDR3: TGTGCCAGCGCCCCCGGGGCCAGCACAGATACGCAGTATTTT.

V gene TRBV28 combines with J gene TRBJ1-1; D gene ambiguous. Germline assignment: CDR1 MDHEN and CDR2 SYDVKM. The V and J ends lost 3 bases and 3 bases respectively, with 23 bases between them. The CDR3 contains 18 residues. The CDR3 region has the DNA TGTGCCAGCAGTTTCAGCATGCGGGTGTTCGCGCATTACACTGAAGCTTTCTTT. Translation gives CASSFSMRVFAHYTEAFF.

This rearrangement joins TRBV9 to TRBJ2-1; 8 bases are a match to TRBD2. Looked up from germline, CDR1 is SGDLS and CDR2 is YYNGEE. The ends lost 3 bases at V and 5 bases at J; junction bases unmatched: 7. The CDR3 has 15 amino acids. In DNA form, the CDR3 reads TGTGCCAGCAGCGCAAGGACTAGCTTAGACAATGAGCAGTTCTTC. Translation: CASSARTSLDNEQFF.

The chain combines TRBV30 with TRBJ2-7, with 7 bases aligning to TRBD1. From germline, CDR1 is GTSNPN and CDR2 SVGIG (reference sequence). With V trimmed by 3 bases and J by 12 bases, 11 bases remained unmatched. There are 12 residues in the CDR3. In DNA, the CDR3 is TGTGCCTGGAGGTTTACAGGGGATAGGCGGTACTTC. This gives the protein CAWRFTGDRRYF.

In this sample, this clonotype turned up many times. The chain links TRBV6-1 to TRBJ2-6; D is unclear. CDR1 and CDR2 (germline): MNHNS, SASEGT. V dropped 1 base and J dropped 2 bases, with 9 bases sitting between them. This CDR3 is 16 amino acids long. The CDR3 spells CASSEVGSPGANVLTF. The DNA of the CDR3 is TGTGCCAGCAGTGAAGTGGGCTCCCCTGGGGCCAACGTCCTGACTTTC.

This clonotype was picked up many times. In nucleotides, the CDR3 is TGTGCCAGCAGCGCCCCGGTGGGCAATGAGCAGTTCTTC. Amino acids: CASSAPVGNEQFF. This chain uses TRBV7-3 with TRBJ2-1; D not resolved. CDR1 SGHTA and CDR2 FQGTGA come from the germline V gene. The ends were cut back, 5 bases at V and 6 bases at J, with 11 bases in the middle. The CDR3 sequence is 13 residues long.

The V gene is TRBV6-1, the J gene TRBJ1-5, with a tentative D call TRBD1 (5 bases). V was clipped by 0 bases and J by 2 bases, with 11 bases between them. This CDR3 region has 16 residues. The germline V gene encodes CDR1 MNHNS and CDR2 SASEGT. The CDR3 here is CASSEAPGMGNQPQHF. The CDR3 coding sequence is TGTGCCAGCAGTGAAGCCCCAGGGATGGGCAATCAGCCCCAGCATTTT.

Only a few counts were recorded for this clonotype. A read error likely explains this, since a far larger clone differs by one base. V and J are TRBV30 and TRBJ2-7, with no clear D. The CDR3 is made up of 11 amino acids. The germline CDR1 and CDR2 sequences are GTSNPN and SVGIG (reference sequence). The CDR3 DNA follows: TGTGCCAGGAGCACCTCCTACGAGCAGTACTTC. Translated: CARSTSYEQYF.

This chain uses TRBV6-4 with TRBJ2-1; 7 nucleotides line up with TRBD2. The V gene end was trimmed by 9 bases and the J gene end by 6 bases; junction bases not matched to a gene: 11. Germline CDR1 MRHNA, CDR2 SNTAGT. The CDR3 runs 14 residues. CDR3 loop: CARRQRGLPNEQFF. DNA for the CDR3: TGTGCCAGACGTCAGCGGGGTTTACCCAATGAGCAGTTCTTC.

This chain connects TRBV5-5 to TRBJ2-1, with D possibly being TRBD1 (5 bases). CDR1 and CDR2 from the germline V gene are SGHKS and YYEKEE (reference sequence). The CDR3 contains 18 residues. Trimming pared 2 bases from V and 2 bases from J, leaving 20 bases between. In DNA form, the CDR3 reads TGTGCCAGCAGCTTTGACTTTAATGTAGTAGGGGCCTACAATGAGCAGTTCTTC. Residues: CASSFDFNVVGAYNEQFF.

The chain combines TRBV12-3 or TRBV12-4 with TRBJ2-5; D might be TRBD2 (5 bases). Trimming took off 11 bases at V and 5 bases at J, with 18 bases between the two ends. CDR3 length equals 13 residues. The DNA for the CDR3 is TGTGCCGGCAACCGCCGGACTGCTGAGACCCAGTACTTC. It is translated as CAGNRRTAETQYF.

This clonotype was observed at least ten times. This chain uses TRBV20-1 with TRBJ2-5; maybe TRBD1 (6 bases). This CDR3 region has 13 residues. With 1 base removed from V and 2 bases from J, the gap between germline ends came to 8 bases. Germline CDR1 DFQATT, CDR2 SNEGSKA (reference sequence). As DNA, the CDR3 is TGCAGTGCTAGAGTTGGACAGCAAGAGACCCAGTACTTC. Protein product: CSARVGQQETQYF.

V is TRBV5-1 and J is TRBJ2-1; D is possibly TRBD2 (7 bases). Deletions cut 2 bases from V and 5 bases from J, with 14 bases between. CDR1 and CDR2 from the germline V gene are SGHRS and YFSETQ. The CDR3 sequence is 15 residues long. The CDR3 loop is CASSFTGGHNNEQFF. The CDR3 nucleotides read TGCGCCAGCAGCTTTACGGGGGGACACAACAATGAGCAGTTCTTC.

The V gene is TRBV20-1, the J gene TRBJ2-7, with D perhaps matching TRBD2 (6 bases). With 0 bases removed from V and 3 bases from J, the gap between germline ends came to 9 bases. The germline V gene has CDR1 DFQATT and CDR2 SNEGSKA (reference sequence). The length of the CDR3 is 13 residues. The CDR3 here is CSARDRRDYEQYF. Written as DNA, the CDR3 is TGCAGTGCTAGAGATCGGAGGGACTACGAGCAGTACTTC.